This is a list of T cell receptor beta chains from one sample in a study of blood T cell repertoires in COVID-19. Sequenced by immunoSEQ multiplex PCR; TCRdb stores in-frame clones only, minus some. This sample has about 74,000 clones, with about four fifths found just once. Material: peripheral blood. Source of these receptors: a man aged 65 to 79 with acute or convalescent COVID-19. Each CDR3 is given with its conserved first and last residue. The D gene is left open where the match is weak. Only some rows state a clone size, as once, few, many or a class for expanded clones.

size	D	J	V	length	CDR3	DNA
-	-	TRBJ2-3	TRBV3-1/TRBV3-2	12	CASSQDVDTQYF	TGTGCCAGCAGCCAAGACGTGGATACGCAGTATTTT
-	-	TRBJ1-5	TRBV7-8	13	CASSSRGGQPQHF	TGTGCCAGCAGCTCACGTGGCGGTCAGCCCCAGCATTTT
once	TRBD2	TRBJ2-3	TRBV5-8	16	CASSLGLAGAGDTQYF	TGTGCCAGCAGCTTGGGACTAGCGGGAGCGGGAGATACGCAGTATTTT
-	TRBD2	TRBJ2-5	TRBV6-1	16	CASSDPSGGAFQTQYF	TGTGCCAGCAGTGACCCTAGCGGGGGGGCCTTCCAGACCCAGTACTTC
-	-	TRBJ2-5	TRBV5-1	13	CASSLSGAETQYF	TGCGCCAGCAGCTTGTCAGGGGCCGAGACCCAGTACTTC
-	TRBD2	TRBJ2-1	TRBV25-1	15	CASSRLAGNGNEQFF	TGTGCCAGCAGCCGACTAGCGGGGAATGGAAATGAGCAGTTCTTC
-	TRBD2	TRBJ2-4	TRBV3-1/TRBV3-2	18	CASSQDWASGMSKNIQYF	TGTGCCAGCAGCCAAGATTGGGCTAGCGGGATGTCCAAAAACATTCAGTACTTC
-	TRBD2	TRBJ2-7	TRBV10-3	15	CAISRGGLATYEQYF	TGTGCCATCAGTCGAGGGGGACTAGCGACCTACGAGCAGTACTTC
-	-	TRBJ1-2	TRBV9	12	CASSVAGGGYTF	TGTGCCAGCAGCGTAGCGGGGGGGGGCTACACCTTC
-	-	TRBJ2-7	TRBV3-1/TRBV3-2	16	CASSHRGQTDTYEQYF	TGTGCCAGCAGCCACCGAGGACAGACGGATACCTACGAGCAGTACTTC
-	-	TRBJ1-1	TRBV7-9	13	CASSLADGEGAFF	TGTGCCAGCAGCTTAGCTGACGGCGAGGGAGCTTTCTTT
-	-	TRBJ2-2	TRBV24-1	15	CATSDSGTPTGELFF	TGTGCCACCAGTGACTCCGGGACACCCACCGGGGAGCTGTTTTTT
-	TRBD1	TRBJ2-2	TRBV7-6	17	CASSPVGGTGGIGELFF	TGTGCCAGCAGCCCCGTAGGGGGGACAGGGGGCATCGGGGAGCTGTTTTTT
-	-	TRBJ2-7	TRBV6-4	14	CASSPGAGNNEQYF	TGTGCCAGCAGCCCGGGAGCGGGTAACAACGAGCAGTACTTC
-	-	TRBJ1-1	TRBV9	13	CASGDQSNTEAFF	TGTGCCAGCGGAGACCAGTCGAACACTGAAGCTTTCTTT
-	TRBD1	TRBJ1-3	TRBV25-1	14	CASTDRARGDTIYF	TGTGCCAGCACTGACAGGGCCCGGGGGGACACCATATATTTT
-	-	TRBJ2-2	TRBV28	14	CASSLATNTGELFF	TGTGCCAGCAGTTTAGCGACGAACACCGGGGAGCTGTTTTTT
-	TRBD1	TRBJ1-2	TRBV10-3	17	CAIRTGTGIPYNYGYTF	TGTGCCATCAGAACCGGGACAGGGATCCCTTATAACTATGGCTACACCTTC